This T cell receptor beta chain emerged from a study of cytomegalovirus exposure and HLA in healthy donors. General observations from the study: Rates of TCR association differed by HLA locus in a later analysis, with DRB1 highest and HLA-C lowest. TCR beta V- and J-gene trimming was later associated with a missense DCLRE1C variant.

To note about this clone: Its antigen is not identified.

V lost 11 bases to trimming and J lost 3 bases; unmatched junction nucleotides: 10. The CDR3 contains 14 residues. PCR amplification relied on 60 Vbeta primers (plus 13 Jbeta primers). Assay: immunoSEQ multiplex PCR; the TCRdb copy retains only in-frame clones and omits some. The top ten clones hold around 15% of a sample with about 86,000 clones, around 75% of them seen once. The chain is built from TRBV6-7 and TRBJ1-5, with TRBD1 matching 7 bases. TRBV6-7 has ORF status, its function being uncertain. This TCR came from a woman between 40 and 50 years old in good health and CMV-seropositive. The sequenced sample consisted of PBMCs. In nucleotides, the CDR3 is TGTGCCCGACTAGACAGGGTATACAATCAGCCCCAGCATTTT. As protein: CARLDRVYNQPQHF.